These 32 T cell receptor beta chains came from one sample sequenced in a study of T cell responses to AZD1222 COVID-19 vaccine. Measured with immunoSEQ multiplex PCR; TCRdb has only the in-frame clones, and not every one. The profile shows under 110,000 clones, 87% of them singletons. The material was peripheral blood, obtained 28 days after the second AZD1222 dose. Every receptor here comes from an adult who received the AZD1222 COVID-19 vaccine.

This clone has just a few counts. The chain employs TRBV5-1 and TRBJ1-1; 8 bases line up with TRBD1. Germline V CDR1 and CDR2: SGHRS, YFSETQ. CDR3 length: 14 amino acids. V was pared by 5 bases and J by 4 bases, with 7 bases of the junction left unmatched. CDR3 sequence reads: CASSASDRGTEAFF. DNA of the CDR3: TGCGCCAGCAGTGCGAGCGACAGGGGCACTGAAGCTTTCTTT.

The chain joins TRBV9 to TRBJ1-6, with 7 bases lining up with TRBD1. CDR1 and CDR2 from the germline V gene are SGDLS and YYNGEE. The CDR3 sequence is 16 residues long. The trim removed 5 bases at V and 7 bases at J, leaving 12 bases unmatched. For the CDR3, the DNA is TGTGCCAGCAGTCGTAACATAGGACAGGAGAATTCACCCCTCCACTTT. Its translation: CASSRNIGQENSPLHF.

The rearrangement uses TRBV5-1 and TRBJ2-7; D remains ambiguous. The CDR3 is 11 amino acids. Trimming took off 2 bases at V and 6 bases at J, with 6 bases between the two ends. Germline lookup yields CDR1 SGHRS and CDR2 YFSETQ. The CDR3 region is CASSFWSEQYF. The CDR3 DNA reads TGCGCCAGCAGCTTTTGGAGCGAGCAGTACTTC.

The chain carries TRBV4-1 and TRBJ1-6; D remains unclear. This CDR3 spans 16 amino acids. V was cut by 2 bases and J by 10 bases, with 18 bases left in between. Germline CDR1 and CDR2: MGHRA and YSYEKL. CDR3 amino acids: CASSQSASFRLSPLHF. The CDR3 coding sequence is TGCGCCAGCAGCCAAAGTGCGTCTTTCAGGCTCTCACCCCTCCACTTT.

This chain uses TRBV9 with TRBJ2-1, with TRBD2 matching over 7 bases. The CDR3 extends over 12 amino acids. J gave up 14 bases and V 0 bases, and 5 bases lay outside the gene matches. Germline CDR1 reads SGDLS; CDR2 reads YYNGEE. The CDR3 nucleotides are TGTGCCAGCAGCGTAGGAAGGGGAGGGAAGTTCTTC. Encoded protein: CASSVGRGGKFF.

The V gene is TRBV28, the J gene TRBJ1-4; D uncertain. Trimming stripped 6 bases from V and 8 bases from J, with 19 bases between. The CDR3 sequence is 15 residues long. Germline CDR1 is MDHEN and CDR2 is SYDVKM. CDR3 DNA sequence: TGTGCCAGCAGCCGTTTGGGTCAGTCAACCGAAAAACTGTTTTTT. Translated: CASSRLGQSTEKLFF.

The rearrangement joins TRBV7-9 to TRBJ2-7; no clear D. V lost 5 bases, J lost 1 base, and 3 bases lay in between. The CDR3 runs to 11 residues. From germline, CDR1 is SEHNR and CDR2 FQNEAQ (reference sequence). The CDR3 DNA reads TGTGCCAGCAGCGCATCCTACGAGCAGTACTTC. Translation gives CASSASYEQYF.

In DNA, the CDR3 is TGTGCCAGCAGTGACGGACAGGGAAACTATGGCTACACCTTC. Its protein product is CASSDGQGNYGYTF. This sequence joins TRBV2 and TRBJ1-2; 8 nucleotides agree with TRBD1. The CDR3 length is 14 residues. Per germline, CDR1 SNHLY and CDR2 FYNNEI. V shed 3 bases, J shed 2 bases, and the junction held 2 bases outside the gene matches. Full variable domain (rest looked up from reference TRBV2 and TRBJ1-2): EPEVTQTPSHQVTQMGQEVILRCVPISNHLYFYWYRQILGQKVEFLVSFYNNEISEKSEIFDDQFSVERPDGSNFTLKIRSTKLEDSAMYFCASSDGQGNYGYTFGSGTRLTVV.

The chain has TRBV3-1 (or the pseudogene TRBV3-2) and TRBJ2-1; 10 nucleotides match TRBD2. CDR1 LGHDT and CDR2 YNNKEL come from the germline V gene (reference sequence). The CDR3 is 15 residues long. Unmatched junction bases numbered 4, after V lost 2 bases and J lost 6 bases. The CDR3 here is CASSQLLAGPNEQFF. For the CDR3, the DNA is TGTGCCAGCAGCCAACTACTAGCGGGACCCAATGAGCAGTTCTTC.

The rearrangement links TRBV7-2 to TRBJ2-3; 7 nucleotides line up with TRBD2. After removal of 4 bases from V and 2 bases from J, the junction contained 6 bases not matched to a gene. This CDR3 contains 15 residues. Per germline, CDR1 SGHTA and CDR2 FQGNSA. The CDR3 loop is CASSYTGTITDTQYF. Written as DNA, the CDR3 is TGTGCCAGCAGCTACACCGGGACTATCACAGATACGCAGTATTTT.

The chain employs TRBV7-8 and TRBJ2-3; no firm D call. CDR3 length: 14 residues. Germline CDR1 and CDR2: SGHVS and FQNEAQ. Trimming removed 3 bases at V and 1 base at J, with 8 bases between. The CDR3, as DNA: TGTGCCAGCAGCTTGCACCGGGGCACAGATACGCAGTATTTT. Translation gives CASSLHRGTDTQYF.

The V and J genes are TRBV4-3 and TRBJ1-4; D may be TRBD1 (5 bases). Trimming took 1 base from V and 7 from J, leaving 10 bases between them. Germline CDR1 is LGHNA and CDR2 is YSLEER. The CDR3 sequence is 14 residues long. The CDR3 DNA is TGCGCCAGCAGCCAAGCAAGCGGGGGTGAAAAACTGTTTTTT. Its protein is CASSQASGGEKLFF.

A word on this clone: The same CDR3 can be traced to other DNA sequences in this sample. The CDR3 DNA reads TGTGCCAGCAGCGTAGGACAGGGGAATCAGCCCCAGCATTTT. This translates into CASSVGQGNQPQHF. The chain is built from TRBV9 and TRBJ1-5, with 8 bases fitting TRBD1. The CDR3 is 14 amino acids. V was pared by 0 bases and J by 4 bases, with 0 bases of the junction left unmatched. Per germline, CDR1 SGDLS and CDR2 YYNGEE.

J is TRBJ2-1 and V is TRBV19; 9 positions match TRBD2. Germline V gene data show CDR1 as LNHDA and CDR2 as SQIVND (reference sequence). Trimming took 9 bases from V and 6 from J; bases not matched to a gene: 15. CDR3 length equals 16 residues. The CDR3 coding sequence is TGTGCCAGCTCCGATCTAAGCGGGAGGTTTAGCAATGAGCAGTTCTTC. This sequence encodes CASSDLSGRFSNEQFF.

This clone has just a few counts. The V gene is TRBV9, the J gene TRBJ2-3, with 11 positions matching TRBD2. Losses at the gene ends were 0 bases for V and 5 bases for J; bases not matched to a gene: 2. From germline, CDR1 is SGDLS and CDR2 YYNGEE. The CDR3 is 15 residues long. The CDR3 reads CASSVEGTSGDTQYF. In DNA form, the CDR3 reads TGTGCCAGCAGCGTAGAAGGGACTAGCGGAGATACGCAGTATTTT.

The chain links TRBV6-2 or TRBV6-3 to TRBJ2-1; 7 positions agree with TRBD2. There are 19 residues in the CDR3. J gave up 3 bases and V 4 bases, and 18 bases lay outside the gene matches. Germline loops: CDR1 MNHEY, CDR2 SVGEGT. CDR3 bases: TGTGCCAGCAGTTCCTCTACTCCGGTTCCAGCGGGATTCTACAATGAGCAGTTCTTC. This translates into CASSSSTPVPAGFYNEQFF.

V and J are TRBV5-1 and TRBJ2-1; D might be TRBD1 (7 bases). The CDR3 covers 16 residues. V dropped 1 base and J dropped 4 bases, with 15 bases sitting between them. Germline CDR1 is SGHRS and CDR2 is YFSETQ. For the CDR3, the DNA is TGCGCCAGCAGCTTGCGTGGGGGGACAGTATACAATGAGCAGTTCTTC. It specifies CASSLRGGTVYNEQFF.

V and J are TRBV6-5 and TRBJ1-2; D is unclear. Trimming removed 0 bases from V and 14 bases from J, with 19 bases in between. The length of the CDR3 is 14 residues. Germline-derived CDR1 and CDR2 are MNHEY and SVGAGI. In DNA, the CDR3 is TGTGCCAGCAGTTACTCTAGTGTCGGCTCCGGCGGAACCTTC. Its protein product is CASSYSSVGSGGTF.

This chain uses TRBV10-2 with TRBJ1-5, with TRBD1 matching over 12 bases. From germline, CDR1 is WSHSY and CDR2 SAAADI. The ends lost 4 bases at V and 6 bases at J; junction bases unmatched: 4. The CDR3 spans 15 residues. The CDR3 reads CASSGGQGASQPQHF. The CDR3 region has the DNA TGCGCCAGCAGTGGGGGACAGGGGGCGTCTCAGCCCCAGCATTTT.

The chain links TRBV27 to TRBJ2-6, with D unclear. The germline gives CDR1 MNHEY, CDR2 SMNVEV (reference sequence). Trimming removed 3 bases at V and 0 bases at J, with 3 bases between. This CDR3 is built from 14 residues. In nucleotides, the CDR3 is TGTGCCAGCAGTTTCAGCTCTGGGGCCAACGTCCTGACTTTC. Protein product: CASSFSSGANVLTF.

This clone was seen just once. The chain combines TRBV7-9 with TRBJ2-2, with unresolved D. The CDR3 runs 14 residues. Trimming stripped 1 base from V and 0 bases from J, with 3 bases between. Per germline, CDR1 SEHNR and CDR2 FQNEAQ (reference sequence). Here the CDR3 DNA reads TGTGCCAGCAGCTTAGGGGCGAACACCGGGGAGCTGTTTTTT. Its protein is CASSLGANTGELFF.

J is TRBJ1-2 and V is TRBV19; D is ambiguous. The CDR3 sequence is 15 residues long. Germline CDR1 and CDR2: LNHDA and SQIVND (reference sequence). V was cut by 8 bases and J by 3 bases, with 19 bases left in between. CDR3 sequence reads: CASQPGPGRDYGYTF. Here the CDR3 DNA reads TGTGCCAGTCAACCCGGCCCCGGTCGAGACTATGGCTACACCTTC.

This chain uses TRBV7-2 with TRBJ2-7; D tentatively fits TRBD1 or TRBD2 (5 bases each). The CDR3 consists of 11 residues. V lost 6 bases, J lost 6 bases, and 9 bases lay in between. Germline V gives CDR1 SGHTA, CDR2 FQGNSA. CDR3 loop: CASSPGPEQYF. As DNA, the CDR3 is TGTGCCAGCAGTCCGGGACCCGAGCAGTACTTC.

The rearrangement joins TRBV18 to TRBJ1-3; D uncertain. Germline CDR1 is KGHSH and CDR2 is LQKENI. V lost 0 bases to trimming and J lost 0 bases, with 6 bases between them. This CDR3 contains 15 residues. The CDR3 protein is CASSPPHNSGNTIYF. The DNA for the CDR3 is TGTGCCAGCTCACCACCGCACAACTCTGGAAACACCATATATTTT.

The chain carries TRBV30 and TRBJ1-5; 8 bases match TRBD1. There are 14 residues in the CDR3. Trimming removed 2 bases from V and 1 base from J; junction bases left unmatched: 1. Germline V gene data show CDR1 as GTSNPN and CDR2 as SVGIG (reference sequence). The CDR3 loop is CAWSRTGSNQPQHF. CDR3 in DNA: TGTGCCTGGAGTAGGACAGGGAGCAATCAGCCCCAGCATTTT.

The chain recombines TRBV28 with TRBJ1-2; D is uncertain. The CDR3 runs 15 residues. CDR1 is MDHEN, CDR2 SYDVKM, per germline. Trimming left V 7 bases short and J 4 bases short, with 19 bases between. As DNA, the CDR3 is TGTGCCAGCACCCCTGACCCTGGAGCGGCCTATGGCTACACCTTC. Its protein is CASTPDPGAAYGYTF.

The rearrangement joins TRBV5-8 to TRBJ1-2; 12 bases are shared with TRBD1. J gave up 2 bases and V 4 bases, and 0 bases lay outside the gene matches. Germline V gives CDR1 SGHTS, CDR2 YDEGEE. This CDR3 is 14 amino acids long. CDR3 loop: CASSGTGGNYGYTF. Written as DNA, the CDR3 is TGTGCCAGCAGCGGGACAGGGGGCAACTATGGCTACACCTTC.

V and J are TRBV5-1 and TRBJ1-6; D is unclear. Germline CDR1 and CDR2: SGHRS and YFSETQ. V was trimmed by 0 bases and J by 9 bases, leaving 10 bases between them. CDR3 length equals 14 residues. The CDR3 bases are TGCGCCAGCAGCTTGGAAGGGCATAGTTCACCCCTCCACTTT. This codes for CASSLEGHSSPLHF.

The chain joins TRBV5-1 to TRBJ1-3; perhaps TRBD1 as D (6 bases). The V gene's germline CDR1 is SGHRS and CDR2 YFSETQ. V lost 5 bases and J 3 bases, leaving 12 bases between the germline ends. This CDR3 has 14 amino acids. CDR3 sequence reads: CASSPGDDGNTIYF. Written as DNA, the CDR3 is TGCGCCAGCAGTCCAGGGGACGATGGAAACACCATATATTTT.

This rearrangement joins TRBV29-1 to TRBJ1-1; 10 bases are shared with TRBD1. CDR1 is SQVTM and CDR2 is ANQGSEA in the germline V gene. This CDR3 spans 16 amino acids. V gave up 2 bases and J gave up 6 bases; unmatched junction bases: 12. The CDR3 is CSVERGRDRGRAEAFF. CDR3 DNA sequence: TGCAGCGTTGAAAGGGGACGGGACAGGGGAAGGGCTGAAGCTTTCTTT. Using reference TRBV29-1 and TRBJ1-1 for the parts outside the CDR3, the full variable domain is SAVISQKPSRDICQRGTSLTIQCQVDSQVTMMFWYRQQPGQSLTLIATANQGSEATYESGFVIDKFPISRPNLTFSTLTVSNMSPEDSSIYLCSVERGRDRGRAEAFFGQGTRLTVV.

The chain carries TRBV10-1 and TRBJ2-3; D unclear. This CDR3 comprises 13 residues. V lost 2 bases, J lost 7 bases, and 10 bases lay in between. CDR1 is WNHNN, CDR2 SYGVQD, per germline (reference sequence). The CDR3 loop is CASSEVGWNTQYF. The CDR3 DNA is TGCGCCAGCAGTGAGGTAGGGTGGAATACGCAGTATTTT.

The chain carries TRBV30 and TRBJ1-3, with D unclear. The CDR3 has 14 amino acids. From germline, CDR1 is GTSNPN and CDR2 SVGIG (reference sequence). V shed 3 bases and J shed 0 bases, with 9 bases lying between them. The CDR3 nucleotides are TGTGCCTGGAGAGATGGTCGCTCTGGAAACACCATATATTTT. It translates to CAWRDGRSGNTIYF.